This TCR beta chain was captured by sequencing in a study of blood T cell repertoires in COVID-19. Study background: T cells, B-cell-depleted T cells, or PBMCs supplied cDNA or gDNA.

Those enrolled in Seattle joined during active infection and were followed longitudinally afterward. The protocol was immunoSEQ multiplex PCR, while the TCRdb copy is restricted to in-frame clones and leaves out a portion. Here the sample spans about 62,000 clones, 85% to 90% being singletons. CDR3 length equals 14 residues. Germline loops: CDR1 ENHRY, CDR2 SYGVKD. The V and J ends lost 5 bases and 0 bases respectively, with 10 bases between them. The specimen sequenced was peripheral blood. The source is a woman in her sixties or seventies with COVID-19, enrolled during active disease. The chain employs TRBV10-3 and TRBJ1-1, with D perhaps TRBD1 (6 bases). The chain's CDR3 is CAISMGAMNTEAFF. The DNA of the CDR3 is TGTGCCATCAGTATGGGGGCGATGAACACTGAAGCTTTCTTT.